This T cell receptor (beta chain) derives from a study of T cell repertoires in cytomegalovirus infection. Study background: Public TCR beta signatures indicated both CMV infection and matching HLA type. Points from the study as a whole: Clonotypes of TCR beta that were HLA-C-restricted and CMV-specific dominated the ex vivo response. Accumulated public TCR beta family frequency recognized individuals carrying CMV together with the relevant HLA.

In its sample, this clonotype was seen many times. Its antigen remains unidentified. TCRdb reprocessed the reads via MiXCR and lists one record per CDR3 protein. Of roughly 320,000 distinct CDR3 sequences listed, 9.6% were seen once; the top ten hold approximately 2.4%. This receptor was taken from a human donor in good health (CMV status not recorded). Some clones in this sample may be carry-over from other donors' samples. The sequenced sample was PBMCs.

CDR3 sequence (DNA): TGTGCCAGCAGTGTAGCGGGGGGAAGTTACAATGAGCAGTTCTTC. It is translated as CASSVAGGSYNEQFF. The V call is TRBV2, the J call TRBJ2-1, with 10 bases matching TRBD2. V was pared by 4 bases and J by 4 bases, with 4 bases of the junction left unmatched. This CDR3 spans 15 amino acids. Germline values: CDR1 SNHLY, CDR2 FYNNEI.